This TCR beta chain is drawn from a study of OX40 agonist ivuxolimab in advanced cancers. The wider study: Patients took ivuxolimab, an agonistic anti-OX40 (CD134) antibody. Allowance was made for prior anti-PD-1, anti-PD-L1 or anti-CTLA-4 therapy, and approximately 41% had some.

This clone has a count of ten or more. The antigen is unknown. General observations from the study: The mean number of expanded clones was higher in CD8+ T cells than in CD4+. With doses of 0.1 to 3.0 mg/kg, CD4+ and CD8+ blood T cells had undergone clonal expansion by week 6.

Some clones are missing from TCRdb's copy, which holds only in-frame ones; the method was immunoSEQ multiplex PCR. Seen here are tens of thousands of clones, 82% observed once, and the top ten hold roughly a tenth. CDR1 is LGHNA and CDR2 is YSLEER in the germline V gene. J lost 6 bases, V lost 0 bases, and 6 bases had no gene match. CDR3 length equals 16 residues. Here the sequenced sample was CD4+ or CD8+ T cells sorted from blood, taken in a trial of the OX40 agonist ivuxolimab. This receptor was obtained from an adult with an advanced solid tumor such as melanoma, head and neck, liver or kidney cancer. V gene TRBV4-3 combines with J gene TRBJ1-5; 9 bases are shared with TRBD1. The CDR3 reads CASSQDGYRGLQPQHF. CDR3 in DNA: TGCGCCAGCAGCCAAGATGGGTACAGGGGGCTTCAGCCCCAGCATTTT.